Here is one T cell receptor (beta chain) with its context. Its specificity is not known. Repeated repertoire sampling spanned the course of chemoradiotherapy. This record comes from a study of chemoradiotherapy in HPV16-positive cancers. Turning to the study itself: Candidate HPV-specific T-cell clones and common TCR motifs came from functional assays in a couple of HPV16-positive patients. General study results and limits: Functional assays defining HPV-specific T cells used only two HPV16-positive patients. For HPV16-positive patients, expanding HPV-responsive T cells associated with longer recurrence-free survival.

This table comes from immunoSEQ multiplex PCR, and its TCRdb copy is limited to in-frame clones, with some not included. Here the sample spans just under 6,000 clones, roughly 73% being singletons. Sample collection was performed from a patient who underwent chemoradiotherapy. This receptor was obtained from a human donor with HPV-associated anogenital cancer.

CDR3: CASSPSVGPLTNEKLFF. CDR3 DNA sequence: TGCGCCAGCAGCCCGTCGGTAGGCCCCCTAACTAATGAAAAACTGTTTTTT. The genes are TRBV5-1 and TRBJ1-4; D is unclear. The ends were cut back, 4 bases at V and 1 base at J, with 17 bases in the middle. The CDR3 extends over 17 amino acids. The germline V gene encodes CDR1 SGHRS and CDR2 YFSETQ. Full variable domain (remainder filled in from reference TRBV5-1 and TRBJ1-4): KAGVTQTPRYLIKTRGQQVTLSCSPISGHRSVSWYQQTPGQGLQFLFEYFSETQRNKGNFPGRFSGRQFSNSRSEMNVSTLELGDSALYLCASSPSVGPLTNEKLFFGSGTQLSVL.